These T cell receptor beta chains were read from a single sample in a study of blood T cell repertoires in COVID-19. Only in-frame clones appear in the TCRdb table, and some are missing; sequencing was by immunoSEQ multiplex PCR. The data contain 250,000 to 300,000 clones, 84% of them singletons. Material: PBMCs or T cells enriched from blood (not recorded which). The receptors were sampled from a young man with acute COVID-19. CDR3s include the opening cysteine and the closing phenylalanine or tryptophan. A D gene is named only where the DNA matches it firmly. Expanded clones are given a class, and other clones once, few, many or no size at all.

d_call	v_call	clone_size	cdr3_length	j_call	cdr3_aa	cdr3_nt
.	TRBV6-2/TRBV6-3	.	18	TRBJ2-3	CASTPSKFFPVHTDTQYF	TGTGCCAGCACCCCCAGTAAATTTTTTCCAGTCCACACAGATACGCAGTATTTT
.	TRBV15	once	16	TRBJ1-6	CATSSRRSNGNSPLHF	TGTGCCACCAGCAGCCGGCGAAGTAACGGGAATTCACCCCTCCACTTT
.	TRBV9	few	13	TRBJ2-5	CASSVALSETQYF	TGTGCCAGCAGCGTAGCTCTCTCAGAGACCCAGTACTTC
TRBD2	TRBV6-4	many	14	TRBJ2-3	CASSDGGGTDTQYF	TGTGCCAGCAGTGACGGGGGGGGCACAGATACGCAGTATTTT
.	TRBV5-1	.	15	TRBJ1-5	CASSPGGYSNQPQHF	TGCGCCAGCAGCCCGGGGGGCTATAGCAATCAGCCCCAGCATTTT
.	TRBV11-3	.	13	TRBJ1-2	CASSSTGRGGYTF	TGTGCCAGCAGCTCCACAGGGAGGGGCGGCTACACCTTC
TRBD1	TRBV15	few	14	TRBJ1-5	CATRGQGLYQPQHF	TGTGCCACCAGAGGACAGGGTCTTTATCAGCCCCAGCATTTT
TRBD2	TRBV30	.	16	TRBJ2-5	CAWSVDLAGGRETQYF	TGTGCCTGGAGTGTAGATCTGGCGGGAGGGCGGGAGACCCAGTACTTC
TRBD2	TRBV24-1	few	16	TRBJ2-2	CATSDTGTSGTGELFF	TGTGCCACCAGTGATACCGGGACTAGCGGGACCGGGGAGCTGTTTTTT
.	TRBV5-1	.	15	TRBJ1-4	CASSLAGSTNEKLFF	TGCGCCAGCAGCTTGGCAGGCTCAACTAATGAAAAACTGTTTTTT
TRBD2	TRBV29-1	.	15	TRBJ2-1	CSVDKRGSSYNEQFF	TGCAGCGTAGATAAGCGGGGAAGCTCCTACAATGAGCAGTTCTTC
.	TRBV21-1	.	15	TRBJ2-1	CASSKWLAGEVEQFF	TGTGCCAGCAGCAAATGGCTAGCGGGGGAAGTTGAGCAGTTCTTC
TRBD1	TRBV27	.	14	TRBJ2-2	CASSLYRGTGELFF	TGTGCCAGCAGTCTTTACAGGGGCACCGGGGAGCTGTTTTTT
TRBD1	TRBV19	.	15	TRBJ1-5	CASSIGGTGKQPQHF	TGTGCCAGTAGTATAGGTGGGACAGGGAAACAGCCCCAGCATTTT
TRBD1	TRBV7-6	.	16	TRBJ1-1	CASRGPGTVMNTEAFF	TGTGCCAGCAGGGGACCGGGGACAGTGATGAACACTGAAGCTTTCTTT
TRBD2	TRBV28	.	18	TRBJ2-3	CASSLPLTSVYSTDTQYF	TGTGCCAGCAGTTTACCTCTCACTAGCGTTTACAGCACAGATACGCAGTATTTT
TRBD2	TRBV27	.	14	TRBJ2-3	CASSYKTRGGTQYF	TGTGCCAGCAGTTATAAGACCCGGGGGGGGACGCAGTATTTT
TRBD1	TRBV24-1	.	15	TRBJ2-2	CATSNTDRDTGELFF	TGTGCCACCAGTAATACTGACAGGGACACCGGGGAGCTGTTTTTT
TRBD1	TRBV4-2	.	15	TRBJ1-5	CASSQRTGGGKPQHF	TGTGCCAGCAGCCAGCGAACAGGGGGCGGAAAGCCCCAGCATTTT
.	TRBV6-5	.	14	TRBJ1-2	CASSPTAVNYGYTF	TGTGCCAGCAGTCCGACAGCCGTTAACTATGGCTACACCTTC
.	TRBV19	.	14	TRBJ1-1	CASSIGGFMAEAFF	TGTGCCAGTAGTATCGGGGGGTTTATGGCTGAAGCTTTCTTT
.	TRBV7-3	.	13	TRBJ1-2	CASSSGAGYDYTF	TGTGCCAGCAGCTCCGGGGCGGGATATGACTACACCTTC
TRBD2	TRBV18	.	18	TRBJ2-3	CASSPKPPSGWSGDTQYF	TGTGCCAGCTCACCCAAACCCCCTAGCGGGTGGAGTGGAGATACGCAGTATTTT
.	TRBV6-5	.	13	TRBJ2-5	CASRPRREETQYF	TGTGCCAGCAGGCCTAGGCGTGAAGAGACCCAGTACTTC
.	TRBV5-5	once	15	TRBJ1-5	CASSPNFYSNQPQHF	TGTGCCAGCAGCCCGAACTTTTATAGCAATCAGCCCCAGCATTTT
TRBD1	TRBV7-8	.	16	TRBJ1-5	CASSQGRDRVNQPQHF	TGTGCCAGCAGCCAGGGGCGGGACAGGGTCAATCAGCCCCAGCATTTT
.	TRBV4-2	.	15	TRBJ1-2	CASSRSGADNYGYTF	TGTGCCAGCAGCCGGAGTGGGGCTGACAACTATGGCTACACCTTC
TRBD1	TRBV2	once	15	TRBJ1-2	CASSRKLTGGEGYTF	TGTGCCAGCAGTAGAAAACTAACAGGGGGGGAGGGCTACACCTTC
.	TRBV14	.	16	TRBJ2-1	CASSRRTDSSYNEQFF	TGTGCCAGCAGCCGGAGGACGGACTCTTCCTACAATGAGCAGTTCTTC
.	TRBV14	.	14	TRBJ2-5	CASSPRRVPETQYF	TGTGCCAGCAGCCCGCGCAGGGTTCCAGAGACCCAGTACTTC
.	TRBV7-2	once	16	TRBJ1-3	CASSLVSRDSGNTIYF	TGTGCCAGCAGCTTAGTTAGCAGAGACTCTGGAAACACCATATATTTT
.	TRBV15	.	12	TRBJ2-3	CATSPQTDTQYF	TGTGCCACCAGCCCTCAGACAGATACGCAGTATTTT
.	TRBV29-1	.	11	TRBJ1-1	CSVRDRGNAFF	TGCAGCGTGCGAGATCGAGGCAATGCTTTCTTT
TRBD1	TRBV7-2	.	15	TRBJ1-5	CASRSRQGANQPQHF	TGTGCCAGCAGATCCCGACAGGGGGCGAATCAGCCCCAGCATTTT
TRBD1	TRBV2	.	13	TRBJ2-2	CASLETGAGELFF	TGTGCCAGCTTGGAGACAGGGGCCGGGGAGCTGTTTTTT
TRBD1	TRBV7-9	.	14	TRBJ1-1	CASSVTGADTEAFF	TGTGCCAGCAGCGTCACAGGGGCGGACACTGAAGCTTTCTTT
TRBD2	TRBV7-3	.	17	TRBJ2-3	CASSLRGGGPSTDTQYF	TGTGCCAGCAGCCTCCGGGGCGGGGGTCCTAGCACAGATACGCAGTATTTT
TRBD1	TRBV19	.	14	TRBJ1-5	CAISQDRGLQPQHF	TGTGCCATTTCCCAGGACAGGGGGCTTCAGCCCCAGCATTTT
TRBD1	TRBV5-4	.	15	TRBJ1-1	CASSLRGPVNTEAFF	TGTGCCAGCAGCTTGAGGGGGCCAGTGAACACTGAAGCTTTCTTT
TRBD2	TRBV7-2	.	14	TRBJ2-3	CASSLGLAADTQYF	TGTGCCAGCAGCTTGGGACTAGCGGCAGATACGCAGTATTTT
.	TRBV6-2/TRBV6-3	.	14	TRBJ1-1	CASSPGALNTEAFF	TGTGCCAGCAGCCCGGGAGCTCTGAACACTGAAGCTTTCTTT
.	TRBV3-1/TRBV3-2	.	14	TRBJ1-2	CASSQERVNYGYTF	TGTGCCAGCAGCCAAGAGAGGGTTAACTATGGCTACACCTTC
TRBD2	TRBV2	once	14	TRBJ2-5	CASKAAGGPETQYF	TGTGCCAGCAAAGCGGCGGGAGGGCCAGAGACCCAGTACTTC
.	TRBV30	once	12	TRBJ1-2	CAWRIQGGGYTF	TGTGCCTGGAGGATCCAGGGTGGTGGCTACACCTTC
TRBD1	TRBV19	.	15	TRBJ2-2	CASETGAVDTGELFF	TGTGCCAGCGAAACAGGGGCAGTGGACACCGGGGAGCTGTTTTTT